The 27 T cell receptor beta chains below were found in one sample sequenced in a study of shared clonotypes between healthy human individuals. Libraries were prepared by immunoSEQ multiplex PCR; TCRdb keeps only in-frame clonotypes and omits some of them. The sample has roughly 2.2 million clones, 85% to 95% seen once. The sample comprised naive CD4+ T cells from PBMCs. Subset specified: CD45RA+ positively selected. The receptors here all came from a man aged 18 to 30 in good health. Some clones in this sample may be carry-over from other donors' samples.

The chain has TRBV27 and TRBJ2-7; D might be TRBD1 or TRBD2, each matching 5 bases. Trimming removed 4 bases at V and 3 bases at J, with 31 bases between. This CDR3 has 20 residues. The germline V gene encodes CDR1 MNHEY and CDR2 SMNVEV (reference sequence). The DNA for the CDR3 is TGTGCCAGCAGTTCTCTACCACCGGGCCCTGAGTTGGGGGTCATCTACGAGCAGTACTTC. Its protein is CASSSLPPGPELGVIYEQYF.

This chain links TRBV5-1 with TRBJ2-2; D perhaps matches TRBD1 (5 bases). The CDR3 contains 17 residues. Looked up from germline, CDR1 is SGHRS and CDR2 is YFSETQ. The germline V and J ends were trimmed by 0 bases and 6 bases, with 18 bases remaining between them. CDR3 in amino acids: CASSLAVWAGSAGELFF. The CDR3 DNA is TGCGCCAGCAGCTTGGCCGTTTGGGCAGGGTCGGCCGGGGAGCTGTTTTTT.

CDR3 DNA sequence: TGTGCCATCACCGAAAAGGACAGGGGGAGCACTGAAGCTTTCTTT. Translation: CAITEKDRGSTEAFF. The chain uses TRBV10-3 and TRBJ1-1; 10 bases map to TRBD1. This CDR3 region has 15 residues. Germline V CDR1 and CDR2: ENHRY, SYGVKD. V dropped 7 bases and J dropped 4; count of bases not matched to a gene: 9.

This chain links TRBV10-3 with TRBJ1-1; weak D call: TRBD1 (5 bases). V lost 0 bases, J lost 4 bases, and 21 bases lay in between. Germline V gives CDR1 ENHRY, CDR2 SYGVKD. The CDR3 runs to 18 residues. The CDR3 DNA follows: TGTGCCATCAGTGAGTCATGGGGGGGATCCCCTTTGGGCACTGAAGCTTTCTTT. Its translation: CAISESWGGSPLGTEAFF.

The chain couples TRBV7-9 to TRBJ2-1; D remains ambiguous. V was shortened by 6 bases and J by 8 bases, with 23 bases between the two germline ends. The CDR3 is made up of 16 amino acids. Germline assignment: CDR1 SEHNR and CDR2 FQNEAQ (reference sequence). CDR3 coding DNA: TGTGCCAGCAGTTTAAACACTGGGTCCTTTCGGGATGAGCAGTTCTTC. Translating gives CASSLNTGSFRDEQFF.

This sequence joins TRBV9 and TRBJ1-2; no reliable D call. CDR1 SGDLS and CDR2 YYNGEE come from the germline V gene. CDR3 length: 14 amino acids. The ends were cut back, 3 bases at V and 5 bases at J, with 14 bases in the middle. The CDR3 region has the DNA TGTGCCAGCAGCGCAACCCGGGGAGCTTATGGCTACACCTTC. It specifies CASSATRGAYGYTF.

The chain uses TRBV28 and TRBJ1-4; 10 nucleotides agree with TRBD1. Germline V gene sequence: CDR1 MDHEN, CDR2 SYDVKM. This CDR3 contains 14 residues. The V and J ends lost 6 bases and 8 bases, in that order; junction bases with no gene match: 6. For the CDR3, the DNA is TGTGCCAGCAGGACCGGGACAGGGGACGAAAAACTGTTTTTT. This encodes CASRTGTGDEKLFF.

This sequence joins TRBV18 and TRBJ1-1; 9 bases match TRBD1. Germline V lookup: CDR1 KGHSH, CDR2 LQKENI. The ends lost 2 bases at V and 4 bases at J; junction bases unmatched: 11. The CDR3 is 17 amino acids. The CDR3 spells CASSPTGTGGAVTEAFF. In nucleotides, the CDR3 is TGTGCCAGCTCACCAACGGGAACAGGGGGCGCGGTCACTGAAGCTTTCTTT. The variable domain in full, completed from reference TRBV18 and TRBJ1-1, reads NAGVMQNPRHLVRRRGQEARLRCSPMKGHSHVYWYRQLPEEGLKFMVYLQKENIIDESGMPKERFSAEFPKEGPSILRIQQVVRGDSAAYFCASSPTGTGGAVTEAFFGQGTRLTVV.

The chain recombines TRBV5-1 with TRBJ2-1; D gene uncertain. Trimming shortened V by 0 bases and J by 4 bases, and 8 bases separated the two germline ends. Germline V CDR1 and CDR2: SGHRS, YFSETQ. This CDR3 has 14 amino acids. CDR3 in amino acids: CASSLADRYNEQFF. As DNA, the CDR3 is TGCGCCAGCAGCTTGGCCGACCGATACAATGAGCAGTTCTTC.

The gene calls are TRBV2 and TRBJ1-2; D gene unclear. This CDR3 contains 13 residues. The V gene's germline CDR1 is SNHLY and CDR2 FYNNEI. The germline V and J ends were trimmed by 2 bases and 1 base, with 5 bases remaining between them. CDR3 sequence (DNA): TGTGCCAGCAGTGAACCGGATAACTATGGCTACACCTTC. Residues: CASSEPDNYGYTF. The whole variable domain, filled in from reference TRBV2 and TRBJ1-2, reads EPEVTQTPSHQVTQMGQEVILRCVPISNHLYFYWYRQILGQKVEFLVSFYNNEISEKSEIFDDQFSVERPDGSNFTLKIRSTKLEDSAMYFCASSEPDNYGYTFGSGTRLTVV.

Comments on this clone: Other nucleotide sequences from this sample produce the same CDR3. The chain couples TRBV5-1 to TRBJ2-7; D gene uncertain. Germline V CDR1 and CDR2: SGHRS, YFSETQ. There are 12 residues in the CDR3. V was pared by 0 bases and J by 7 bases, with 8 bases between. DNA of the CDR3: TGCGCCAGCAGCTTGGCCGGGTCAGAGCAGTACTTC. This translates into CASSLAGSEQYF.

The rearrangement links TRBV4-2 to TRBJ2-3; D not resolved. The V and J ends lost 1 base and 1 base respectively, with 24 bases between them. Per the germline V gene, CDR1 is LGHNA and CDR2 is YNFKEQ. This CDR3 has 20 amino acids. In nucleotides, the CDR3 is TGTGCCAGCAGCCAAGGACGGACCGAGCTAAAGAGAAAAGGCACAGATACGCAGTATTTT. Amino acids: CASSQGRTELKRKGTDTQYF.

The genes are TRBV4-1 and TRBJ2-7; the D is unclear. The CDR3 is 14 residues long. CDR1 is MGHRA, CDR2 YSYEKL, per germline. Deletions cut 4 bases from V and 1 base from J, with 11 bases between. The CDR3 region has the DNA TGCGCCAGCAGCCGCAACTTGGAGTCCTACGAGCAGTACTTC. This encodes CASSRNLESYEQYF.

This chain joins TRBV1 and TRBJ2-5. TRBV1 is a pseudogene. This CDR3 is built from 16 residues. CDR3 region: CTSSQEKAITEETQYF. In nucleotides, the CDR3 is TGCACCAGCAGCCAAGAGAAGGCGATAACCGAAGAGACCCAGTACTTC.

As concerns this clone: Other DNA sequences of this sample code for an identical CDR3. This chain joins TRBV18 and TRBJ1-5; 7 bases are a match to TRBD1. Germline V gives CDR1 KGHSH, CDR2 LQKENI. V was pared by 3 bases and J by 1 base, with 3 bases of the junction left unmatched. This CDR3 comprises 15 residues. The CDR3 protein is CASSPRTGSNQPQHF. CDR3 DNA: TGTGCCAGCTCACCTCGGACAGGCAGCAATCAGCCCCAGCATTTT. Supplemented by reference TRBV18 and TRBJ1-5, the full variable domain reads NAGVMQNPRHLVRRRGQEARLRCSPMKGHSHVYWYRQLPEEGLKFMVYLQKENIIDESGMPKERFSAEFPKEGPSILRIQQVVRGDSAAYFCASSPRTGSNQPQHFGDGTRLSIL.

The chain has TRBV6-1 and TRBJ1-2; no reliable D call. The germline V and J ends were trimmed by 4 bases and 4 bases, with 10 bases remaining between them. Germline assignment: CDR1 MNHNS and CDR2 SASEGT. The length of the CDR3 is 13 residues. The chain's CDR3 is CASSGAASYGYTF. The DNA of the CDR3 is TGTGCCAGCAGTGGGGCAGCATCCTATGGCTACACCTTC.

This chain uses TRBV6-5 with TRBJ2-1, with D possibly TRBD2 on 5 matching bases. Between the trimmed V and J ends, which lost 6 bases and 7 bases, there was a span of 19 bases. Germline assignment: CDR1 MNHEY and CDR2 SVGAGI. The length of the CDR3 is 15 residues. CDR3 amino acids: CASRNDYPSLNEQFF. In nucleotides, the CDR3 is TGTGCCAGCAGGAACGACTATCCCTCTTTGAATGAGCAGTTCTTC.

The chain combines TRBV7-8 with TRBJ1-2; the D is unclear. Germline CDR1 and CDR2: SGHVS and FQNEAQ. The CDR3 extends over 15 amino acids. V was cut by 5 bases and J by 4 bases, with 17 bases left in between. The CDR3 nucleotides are TGTGCCAGCAGCCCCTCTTGGACCCTGCTCTATGGCTACACCTTC. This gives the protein CASSPSWTLLYGYTF.

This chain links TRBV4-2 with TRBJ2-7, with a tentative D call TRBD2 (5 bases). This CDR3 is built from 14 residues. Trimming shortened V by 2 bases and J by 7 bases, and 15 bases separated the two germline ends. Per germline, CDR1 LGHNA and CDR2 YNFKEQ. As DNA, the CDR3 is TGTGCCAGCAGCCAACCCGGGAATCCGGAGGAGCAGTACTTC. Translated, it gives CASSQPGNPEEQYF.

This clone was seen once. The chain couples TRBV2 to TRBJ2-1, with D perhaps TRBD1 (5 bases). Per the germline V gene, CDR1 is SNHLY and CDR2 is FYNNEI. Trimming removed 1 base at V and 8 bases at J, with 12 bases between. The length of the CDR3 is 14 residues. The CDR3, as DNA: TGTGCCAGCAGTGAAGTGACCAGGGCCGATGAGCAGTTCTTC. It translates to CASSEVTRADEQFF.

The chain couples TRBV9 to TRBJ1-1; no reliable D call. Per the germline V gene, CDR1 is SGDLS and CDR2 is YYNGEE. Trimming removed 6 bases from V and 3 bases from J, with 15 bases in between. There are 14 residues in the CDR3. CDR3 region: CASTRRGWDTEAFF. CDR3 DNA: TGTGCCAGCACCCGTCGGGGTTGGGACACTGAAGCTTTCTTT. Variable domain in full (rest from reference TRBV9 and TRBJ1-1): DSGVTQTPKHLITATGQRVTLRCSPRSGDLSVYWYQQSLDQGLQFLIQYYNGEERAKGNILERFSAQQFPDLHSELNLSSLELGDSALYFCASTRRGWDTEAFFGQGTRLTVV.

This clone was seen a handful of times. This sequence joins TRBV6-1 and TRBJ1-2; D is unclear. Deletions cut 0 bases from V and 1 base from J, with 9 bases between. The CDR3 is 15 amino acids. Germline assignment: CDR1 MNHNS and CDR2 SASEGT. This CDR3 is CASSEALRVNYGYTF. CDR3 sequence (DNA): TGTGCCAGCAGTGAAGCGCTTCGGGTTAACTATGGCTACACCTTC.

CDR3 residues: CASSPDRDRGIHGYTF. CDR3 DNA sequence: TGTGCCAGCAGTCCAGATAGGGACAGGGGCATACATGGCTACACCTTC. The chain is built from TRBV27 and TRBJ1-2; TRBD1 agrees at 10 bases. This CDR3 contains 16 residues. V was pared by 5 bases and J by 6 bases, with 12 bases of the junction left unmatched. The germline V gene has CDR1 MNHEY and CDR2 SMNVEV (reference sequence).

CDR3 DNA: TGCGCCAGCAGCCGGACCCAGGGCTCCTACGAGCAGTACTTC. It specifies CASSRTQGSYEQYF. V and J are TRBV10-1 and TRBJ2-7, with a weak D call TRBD1 (5 bases). Germline V CDR1 and CDR2: WNHNN, SYGVQD (reference sequence). The CDR3 covers 14 residues. Deletions cut 6 bases from V and 0 bases from J, with 12 bases between.

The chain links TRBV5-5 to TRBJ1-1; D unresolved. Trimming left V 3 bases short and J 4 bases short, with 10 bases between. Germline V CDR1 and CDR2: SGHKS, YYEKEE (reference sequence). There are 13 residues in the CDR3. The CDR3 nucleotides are TGTGCCAGCAGCTCGGCCTCGGGCACTGAAGCTTTCTTT. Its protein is CASSSASGTEAFF.

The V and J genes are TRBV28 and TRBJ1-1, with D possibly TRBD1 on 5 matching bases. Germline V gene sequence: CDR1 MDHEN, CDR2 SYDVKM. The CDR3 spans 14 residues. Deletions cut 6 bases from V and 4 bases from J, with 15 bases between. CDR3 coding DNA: TGTGCCAGCAGGGGGTTTGGGGGTAGCACTGAAGCTTTCTTT. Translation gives CASRGFGGSTEAFF. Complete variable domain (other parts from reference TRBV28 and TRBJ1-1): DVKVTQSSRYLVKRTGEKVFLECVQDMDHENMFWYRQDPGLGLRLIYFSYDVKMKEKGDIPEGYSVSREKKERFSLILESASTNQTSMYLCASRGFGGSTEAFFGQGTRLTVV.

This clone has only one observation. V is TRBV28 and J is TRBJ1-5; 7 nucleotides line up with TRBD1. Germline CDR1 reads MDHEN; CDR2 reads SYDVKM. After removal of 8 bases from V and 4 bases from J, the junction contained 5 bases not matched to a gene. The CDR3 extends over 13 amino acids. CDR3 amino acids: CASDRQGNQPQHF. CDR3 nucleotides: TGTGCCAGCGACCGACAGGGTAATCAGCCCCAGCATTTT.